This T cell receptor (beta chain) derives from a study of blood T cell repertoires in COVID-19. On the study more broadly: Nucleic acid was either cDNA or gDNA, and it came from T cells, B-cell-depleted T cells, or PBMCs.

Enrolled through a virtual design, the participants were between roughly 18 and 89 years of age and came from under 30 US areas. Using immunoSEQ multiplex PCR, the repertoire was profiled, and TCRdb retains in-frame clones only, with some absent. The sample carries about 430,000 clones, roughly 84% recorded once. V was clipped by 6 bases and J by 3 bases, with 12 bases between them. Germline V CDR1 and CDR2: MNHEY, SVGAGI. The CDR3 spans 14 residues. The chain couples TRBV6-5 to TRBJ1-5; tentatively, D is TRBD1 (6 bases). Sequencing was carried out using PBMCs or T cells enriched from blood (not recorded which). This receptor was obtained from a woman between 18 and 29 years old who had been exposed to COVID-19. The DNA of the CDR3 is TGTGCCAGCAGATCACAGGGTTTCAATCAGCCCCAGCATTTT. This translates into CASRSQGFNQPQHF.